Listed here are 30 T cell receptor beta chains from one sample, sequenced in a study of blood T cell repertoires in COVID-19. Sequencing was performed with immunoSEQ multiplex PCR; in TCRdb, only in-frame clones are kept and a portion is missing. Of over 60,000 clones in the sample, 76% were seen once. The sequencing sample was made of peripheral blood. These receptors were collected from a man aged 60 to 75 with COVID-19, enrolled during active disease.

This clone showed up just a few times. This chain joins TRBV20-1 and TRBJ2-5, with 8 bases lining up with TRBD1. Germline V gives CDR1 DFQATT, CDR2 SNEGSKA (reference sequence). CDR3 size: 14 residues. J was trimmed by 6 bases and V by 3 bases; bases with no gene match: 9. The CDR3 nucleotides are TGCAGTGCTAGTCGGACAGGGACGATACAGACCCAGTACTTC. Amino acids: CSASRTGTIQTQYF.

Written as DNA, the CDR3 is TGCAGTGCTAGTCCCGGTCAGGGGACCTACGAGCAGTACTTC. This encodes CSASPGQGTYEQYF. V usage is TRBV20-1 and J usage is TRBJ2-7, with D possibly being TRBD1 (6 bases). Germline CDR1 reads DFQATT; CDR2 reads SNEGSKA (reference sequence). V lost 3 bases and J 2 bases, leaving 14 bases between the germline ends. The CDR3 sequence is 14 residues long.

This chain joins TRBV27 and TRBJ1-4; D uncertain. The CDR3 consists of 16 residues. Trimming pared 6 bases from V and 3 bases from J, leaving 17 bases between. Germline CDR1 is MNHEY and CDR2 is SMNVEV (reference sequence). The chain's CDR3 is CASRSLSFQSNEKLFF. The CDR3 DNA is TGTGCCAGCAGGTCCCTTAGTTTCCAATCTAATGAAAAACTGTTTTTT.

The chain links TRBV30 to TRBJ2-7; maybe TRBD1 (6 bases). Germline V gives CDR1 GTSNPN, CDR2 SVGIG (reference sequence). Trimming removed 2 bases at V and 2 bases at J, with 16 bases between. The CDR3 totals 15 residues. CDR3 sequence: CAWSRTDSITYEQYF. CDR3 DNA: TGTGCCTGGAGTCGGACGGACAGTATTACCTACGAGCAGTACTTC. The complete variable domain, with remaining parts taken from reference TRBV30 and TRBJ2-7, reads SQTIHQWPATLVQPVGSPLSLECTVEGTSNPNLYWYRQAAGRGLQLLFYSVGIGQISSEVPQNLSASRPQDRQFILSSKKLLLSDSGFYLCAWSRTDSITYEQYFGPGTRLTVT.

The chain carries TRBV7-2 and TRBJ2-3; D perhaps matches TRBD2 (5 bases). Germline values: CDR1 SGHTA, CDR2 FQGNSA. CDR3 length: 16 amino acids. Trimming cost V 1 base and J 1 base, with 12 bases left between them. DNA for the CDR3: TGTGCCAGCAGCTTAGTGGGCGGAGGAGGCACAGATACGCAGTATTTT. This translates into CASSLVGGGGTDTQYF.

The chain's CDR3 is CASSLEGVTQYF. The CDR3 DNA reads as TGCGCCAGCAGCTTGGAAGGGGTCACCCAGTACTTC. V and J are TRBV5-1 and TRBJ2-5, with D possibly matching TRBD1 (5 bases). CDR3 length: 12 amino acids. In germline, CDR1 is SGHRS, CDR2 YFSETQ. V was pared by 0 bases and J by 8 bases, with 8 bases between. The full variable domain, with the rest looked up from reference TRBV5-1 and TRBJ2-5, is KAGVTQTPRYLIKTRGQQVTLSCSPISGHRSVSWYQQTPGQGLQFLFEYFSETQRNKGNFPGRFSGRQFSNSRSEMNVSTLELGDSALYLCASSLEGVTQYFGPGTRLLVL.

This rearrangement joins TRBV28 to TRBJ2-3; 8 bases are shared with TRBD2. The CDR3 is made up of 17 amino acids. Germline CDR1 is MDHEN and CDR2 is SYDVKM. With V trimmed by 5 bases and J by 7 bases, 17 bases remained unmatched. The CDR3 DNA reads TGTGCCAGCAGTACTCCGAGGAGGAGAACTAGCGGATATACGCAGTATTTT. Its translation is CASSTPRRRTSGYTQYF.

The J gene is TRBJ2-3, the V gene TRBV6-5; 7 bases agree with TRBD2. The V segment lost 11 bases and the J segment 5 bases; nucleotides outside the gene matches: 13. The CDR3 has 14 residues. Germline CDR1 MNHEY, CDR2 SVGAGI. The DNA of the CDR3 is TGTGCCGTCCAGATGACTAGCTATGGAGATACGCAGTATTTT. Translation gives CAVQMTSYGDTQYF.

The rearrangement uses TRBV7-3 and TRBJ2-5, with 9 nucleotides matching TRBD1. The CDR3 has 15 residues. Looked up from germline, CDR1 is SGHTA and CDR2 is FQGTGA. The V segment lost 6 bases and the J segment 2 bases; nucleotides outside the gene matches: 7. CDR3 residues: CASSSGQGGQETQYF. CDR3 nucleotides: TGTGCCAGCAGTTCGGGACAGGGAGGACAAGAGACCCAGTACTTC.

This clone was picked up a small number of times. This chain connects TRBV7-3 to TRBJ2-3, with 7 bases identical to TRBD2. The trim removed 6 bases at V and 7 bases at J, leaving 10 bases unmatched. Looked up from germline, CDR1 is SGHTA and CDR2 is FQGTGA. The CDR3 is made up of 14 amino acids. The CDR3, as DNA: TGTGCCAGCAGTCTGGCAGGGAGGGGAAATACGCAGTATTTT. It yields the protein CASSLAGRGNTQYF.

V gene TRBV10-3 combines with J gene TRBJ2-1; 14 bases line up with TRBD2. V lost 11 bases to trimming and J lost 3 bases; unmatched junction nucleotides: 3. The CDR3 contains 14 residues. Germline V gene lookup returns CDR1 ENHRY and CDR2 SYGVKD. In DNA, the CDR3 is TGTGCCGTCGGGACTAGCGGGGGCTACAATGAGCAGTTCTTC. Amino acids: CAVGTSGGYNEQFF.

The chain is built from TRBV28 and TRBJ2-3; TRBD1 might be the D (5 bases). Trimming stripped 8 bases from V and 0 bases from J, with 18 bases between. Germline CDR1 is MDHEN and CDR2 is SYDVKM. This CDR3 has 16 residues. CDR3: CASGTSGMSSTDTQYF. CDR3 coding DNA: TGTGCCAGCGGAACCTCAGGGATGTCTAGCACAGATACGCAGTATTTT.

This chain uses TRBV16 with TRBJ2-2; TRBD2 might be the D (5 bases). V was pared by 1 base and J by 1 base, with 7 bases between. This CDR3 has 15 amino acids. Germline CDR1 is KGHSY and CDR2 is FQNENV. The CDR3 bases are TGTGCCAGCAGCCAATTAGGAGGGAACACCGGGGAGCTGTTTTTT. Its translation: CASSQLGGNTGELFF.

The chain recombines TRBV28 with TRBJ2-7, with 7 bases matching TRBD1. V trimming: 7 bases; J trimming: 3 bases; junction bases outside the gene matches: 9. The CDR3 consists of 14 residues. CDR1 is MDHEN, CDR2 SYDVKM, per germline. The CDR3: CASTATGLYYEQYF. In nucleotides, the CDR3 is TGTGCCAGCACCGCGACAGGGTTATACTACGAGCAGTACTTC. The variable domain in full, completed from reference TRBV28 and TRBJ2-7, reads DVKVTQSSRYLVKRTGEKVFLECVQDMDHENMFWYRQDPGLGLRLIYFSYDVKMKEKGDIPEGYSVSREKKERFSLILESASTNQTSMYLCASTATGLYYEQYFGPGTRLTVT.

DNA of the CDR3: TGTGCCAGCAGTAGGCCAGGGGGATCTGGGGCCAACGTCCTGACTTTC. It translates to CASSRPGGSGANVLTF. The rearrangement links TRBV2 to TRBJ2-6, with TRBD1 matching 7 bases. Trimming at V came to 5 bases and at J to 1 base, leaving 5 bases not matched to a gene. Germline V gives CDR1 SNHLY, CDR2 FYNNEI. CDR3 length: 16 amino acids.

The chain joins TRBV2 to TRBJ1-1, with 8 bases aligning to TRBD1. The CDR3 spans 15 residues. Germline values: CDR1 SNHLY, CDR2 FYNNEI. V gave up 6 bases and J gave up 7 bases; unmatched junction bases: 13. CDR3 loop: CASRENRGVTFEAFF. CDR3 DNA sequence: TGTGCCAGCAGAGAAAACAGGGGGGTTACATTTGAAGCTTTCTTT.

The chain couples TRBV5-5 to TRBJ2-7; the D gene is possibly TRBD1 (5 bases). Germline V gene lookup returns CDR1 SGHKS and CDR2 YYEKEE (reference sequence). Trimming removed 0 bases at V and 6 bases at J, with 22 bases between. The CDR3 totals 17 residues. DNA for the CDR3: TGTGCCAGCAGCTTGGAAGTGGTACTGGGGCGTTCGGGCGAGCAGTACTTC. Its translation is CASSLEVVLGRSGEQYF.

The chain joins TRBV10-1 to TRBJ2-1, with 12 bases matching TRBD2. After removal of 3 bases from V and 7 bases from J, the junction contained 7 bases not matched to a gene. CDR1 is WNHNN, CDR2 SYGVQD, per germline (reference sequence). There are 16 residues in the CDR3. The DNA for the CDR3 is TGCGCCAGCAGTGATGGGGCTAGCGGGAGGGGAAATGAGCAGTTCTTC. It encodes CASSDGASGRGNEQFF.

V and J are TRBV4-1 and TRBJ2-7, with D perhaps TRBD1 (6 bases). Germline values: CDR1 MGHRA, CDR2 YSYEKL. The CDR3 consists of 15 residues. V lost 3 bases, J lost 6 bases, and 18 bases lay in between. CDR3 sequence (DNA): TGCGCCAGCAGCCACAGACAGGCCTCGGCCTCCGAGCAGTACTTC. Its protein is CASSHRQASASEQYF.

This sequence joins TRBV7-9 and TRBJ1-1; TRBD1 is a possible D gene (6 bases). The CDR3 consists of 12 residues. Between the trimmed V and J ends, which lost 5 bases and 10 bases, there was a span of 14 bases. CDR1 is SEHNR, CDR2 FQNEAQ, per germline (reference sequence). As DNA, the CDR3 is TGTGCCAGCAGCGTAGGGGACATTGGAGCTTTCTTT. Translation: CASSVGDIGAFF.

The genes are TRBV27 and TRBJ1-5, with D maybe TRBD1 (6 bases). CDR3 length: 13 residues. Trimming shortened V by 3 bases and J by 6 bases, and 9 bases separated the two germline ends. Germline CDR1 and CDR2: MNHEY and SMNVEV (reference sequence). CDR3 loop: CASSLGGPQPQHF. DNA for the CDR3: TGTGCCAGCAGTTTGGGGGGGCCTCAGCCCCAGCATTTT.

The CDR3 loop is CASRWTAQETQYF. Here the CDR3 DNA reads TGTGCCAGCAGGTGGACAGCGCAAGAGACCCAGTACTTC. The chain uses TRBV6-5 and TRBJ2-5, with a possible D match to TRBD1 (6 bases). Germline CDR1 reads MNHEY; CDR2 reads SVGAGI. V lost 6 bases to trimming and J lost 2 bases, with 10 bases between them. CDR3 length: 13 amino acids.

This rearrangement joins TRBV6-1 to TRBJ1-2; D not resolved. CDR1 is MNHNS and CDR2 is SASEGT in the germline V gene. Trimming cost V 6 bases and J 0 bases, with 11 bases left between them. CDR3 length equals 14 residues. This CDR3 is CASRVVRANYGYTF. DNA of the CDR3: TGTGCCAGCAGGGTAGTTAGAGCTAACTATGGCTACACCTTC.

CDR3: CASSLAGSSYEQYF. In DNA form, the CDR3 reads TGTGCCAGCAGCTTAGCCGGGAGCTCCTACGAGCAGTACTTC. The chain combines TRBV7-9 with TRBJ2-7, with a possible D match to TRBD2 (6 bases). In germline, CDR1 is SEHNR, CDR2 FQNEAQ (reference sequence). There are 14 residues in the CDR3. V was shortened by 0 bases and J by 0 bases, with 6 bases between the two germline ends.

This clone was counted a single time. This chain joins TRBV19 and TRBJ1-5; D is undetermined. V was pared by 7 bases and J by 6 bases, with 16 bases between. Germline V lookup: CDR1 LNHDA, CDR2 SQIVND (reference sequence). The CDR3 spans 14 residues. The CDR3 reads CASIDGGYRQPQHF. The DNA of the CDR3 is TGTGCCAGTATCGACGGAGGGTATCGTCAGCCCCAGCATTTT.

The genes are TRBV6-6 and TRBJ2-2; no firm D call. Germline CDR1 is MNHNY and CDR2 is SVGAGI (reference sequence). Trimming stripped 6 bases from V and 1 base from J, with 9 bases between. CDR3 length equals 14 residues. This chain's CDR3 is CASRLTENTGELFF. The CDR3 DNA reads TGTGCCAGCAGGCTAACAGAGAACACCGGGGAGCTGTTTTTT.

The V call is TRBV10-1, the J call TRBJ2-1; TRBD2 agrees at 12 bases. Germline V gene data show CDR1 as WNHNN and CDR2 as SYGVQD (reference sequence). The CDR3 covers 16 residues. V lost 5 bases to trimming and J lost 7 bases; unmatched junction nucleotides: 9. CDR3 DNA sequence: TGCGCCAGCAGTCACACGACTAGCGGGAGTAGGAATGAGCAGTTCTTC. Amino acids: CASSHTTSGSRNEQFF.

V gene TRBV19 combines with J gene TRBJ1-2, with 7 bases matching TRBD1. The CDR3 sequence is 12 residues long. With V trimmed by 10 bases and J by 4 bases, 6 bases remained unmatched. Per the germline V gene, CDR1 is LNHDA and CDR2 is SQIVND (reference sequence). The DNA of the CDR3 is TGTGCCACTAGACAGGGCGGCTATGGCTACACCTTC. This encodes CATRQGGYGYTF. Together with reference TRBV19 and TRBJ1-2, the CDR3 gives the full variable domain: DGGITQSPKYLFRKEGQNVTLSCEQNLNHDAMYWYRQDPGQGLRLIYYSQIVNDFQKGDIAEGYSVSREKKESFPLTVTSAQKNPTAFYLCATRQGGYGYTFGSGTRLTVV.

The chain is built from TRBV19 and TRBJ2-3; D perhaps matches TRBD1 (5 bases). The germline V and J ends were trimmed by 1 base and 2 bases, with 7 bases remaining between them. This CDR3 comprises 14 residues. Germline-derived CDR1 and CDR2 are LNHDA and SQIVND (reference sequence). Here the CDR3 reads CASSIGGHTDTQYF. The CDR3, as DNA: TGTGCCAGTAGTATAGGAGGACACACAGATACGCAGTATTTT.

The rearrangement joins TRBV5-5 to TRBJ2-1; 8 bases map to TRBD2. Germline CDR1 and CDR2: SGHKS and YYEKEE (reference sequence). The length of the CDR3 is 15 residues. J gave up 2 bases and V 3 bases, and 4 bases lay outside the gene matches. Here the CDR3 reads CASSWKAGAYNEQFF. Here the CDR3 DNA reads TGTGCCAGCAGCTGGAAAGCGGGGGCCTACAATGAGCAGTTCTTC.